This T cell receptor beta chain comes out of a study of T-cell reconstitution after alpha-beta-depleted transplantation in children. Library preparation (for TCRbeta) was performed with unique molecular identifiers. TCRdb analysed the PCR reads with MiXCR anew, one entry per CDR3 protein. The sample carries about 490,000 distinct CDR3 sequences, about 11% recorded once. This clonotype was observed many times. From germline, CDR1 is MNHEY and CDR2 SVGEGT. CDR3 length: 15 amino acids. The ends were cut back, 2 bases at V and 4 bases at J, with 9 bases in the middle. The starting material was PBMCs, obtained before TCRalphabeta/CD19-depleted stem cell transplant. The chain combines TRBV6-2 or TRBV6-3 with TRBJ2-6; D gene unclear. The clonotype comes from a child aged 2 to 9 with inherited bone marrow failure, due to receive a stem cell transplant. CDR3: CASSYIEAGANVLTF. The CDR3, as DNA: TGTGCCAGCAGTTACATAGAGGCCGGGGCCAACGTCCTGACTTTC.